This TCR beta chain was sequenced in a study of human T cells and chemical hapten exposure. MiXCR, applied by TCRdb to the 5' RACE reads, yields one record per CDR3 protein. The repertoire holds approximately 150,000 distinct CDR3 sequences, 4.1% seen once, with 1.3% to 1.5% in the top ten. Total RNA was isolated from whole blood that had not been fractionated. This clonotype came up a few times. Its specificity is unknown. The CDR3 covers 13 residues. Trimming pared 3 bases from V and 6 bases from J, leaving 8 bases between. Germline CDR1 and CDR2: MRHNA and SNTAGT. Notes on the study in general: DPC sensitization left the count of TCRs above 1 in 1000 unchanged.

The rearrangement uses TRBV6-4 and TRBJ2-2; D is perhaps TRBD1 or TRBD2 (5 bases each). This clonotype originated in a female donor in good health. The CDR3 nucleotides read TGTGCCAGCAGTGAAAGGGGAGCCGGGGAGCTGTTTTTT. Its translation: CASSERGAGELFF.